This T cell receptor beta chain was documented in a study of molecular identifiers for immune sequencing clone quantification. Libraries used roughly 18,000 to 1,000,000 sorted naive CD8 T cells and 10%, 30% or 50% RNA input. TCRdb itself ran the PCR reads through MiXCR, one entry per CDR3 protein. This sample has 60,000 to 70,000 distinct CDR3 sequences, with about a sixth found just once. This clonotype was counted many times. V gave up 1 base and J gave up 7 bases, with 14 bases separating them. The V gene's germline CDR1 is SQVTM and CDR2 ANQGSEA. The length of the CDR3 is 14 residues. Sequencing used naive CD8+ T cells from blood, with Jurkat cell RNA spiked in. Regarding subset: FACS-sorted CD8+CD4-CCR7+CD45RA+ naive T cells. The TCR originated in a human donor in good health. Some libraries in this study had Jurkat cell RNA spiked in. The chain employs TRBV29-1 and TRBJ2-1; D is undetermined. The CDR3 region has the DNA TGCAGCGTTGAAGGTGACTCCGATTGGAATGAGCAGTTCTTC. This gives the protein CSVEGDSDWNEQFF.